Below are 7 T cell receptor beta chains sequenced from a single sample in a study of T cell responses to AZD1222 COVID-19 vaccine. Here immunoSEQ multiplex PCR was the method, and the copy in TCRdb shows in-frame clones only, minus some. The sample consists of more than 110,000 clones, roughly 92% of them appearing once. The starting material was peripheral blood, obtained 28 days after the second AZD1222 dose. These TCRs come from an adult who received the AZD1222 COVID-19 vaccine.

V gene TRBV14 combines with J gene TRBJ2-7; possible D gene TRBD2, 6 bases. Germline-derived CDR1 and CDR2 are SGHDN and FVKESK. The CDR3 has 16 amino acids. Trimming removed 1 base at V and 3 bases at J, with 16 bases between. In nucleotides, the CDR3 is TGTGCCAGCAGCCAAGGGGCCGGGACTCGGATCTACGAGCAGTACTTC. Protein product: CASSQGAGTRIYEQYF.

The rearrangement uses TRBV29-1 and TRBJ2-7; TRBD2 matches at 9 bases. Trimming took 2 bases from V and 2 from J; bases not matched to a gene: 4. This CDR3 spans 14 amino acids. Germline assignment: CDR1 SQVTM and CDR2 ANQGSEA. The CDR3 here is CSVELAGRTYEQYF. CDR3 DNA: TGCAGCGTTGAACTAGCGGGAAGAACCTACGAGCAGTACTTC.

The rearrangement uses TRBV6-2 or TRBV6-3 and TRBJ2-3; 7 bases are shared with TRBD2. V trimming: 2 bases; J trimming: 2 bases; junction bases outside the gene matches: 13. The CDR3 runs to 18 residues. Looked up from germline, CDR1 is MNHEY and CDR2 is SVGEGT. DNA of the CDR3: TGTGCCAGCAGTTACCAGCTGCTTGAGCGGGGAGACACAGATACGCAGTATTTT. It encodes CASSYQLLERGDTDTQYF.

This chain joins TRBV10-3 and TRBJ1-5; D gene unclear. Germline-derived CDR1 and CDR2 are ENHRY and SYGVKD. CDR3 size: 14 residues. V shed 1 base and J shed 4 bases, with 8 bases lying between them. The CDR3 DNA reads TGTGCCATCAGTGAGTTGCCGGCTAATCAGCCCCAGCATTTT. The encoded protein is CAISELPANQPQHF.

The rearrangement links TRBV15 to TRBJ1-2; 8 bases align to TRBD1. Germline CDR1 reads LNHNV; CDR2 reads YYDKDF (reference sequence). Trimming cost V 5 bases and J 4 bases; bases outside gene matches: 21. The CDR3 contains 19 residues. The CDR3 region has the DNA TGTGCCACCAGCGGCGATACGACAGGGGAGGGGTTTAACGGCTATGGCTACACCTTC. Translated: CATSGDTTGEGFNGYGYTF.

This chain connects TRBV7-2 to TRBJ1-1; D is unclear. V lost 1 base and J 4 bases, leaving 13 bases between the germline ends. Germline CDR1 reads SGHTA; CDR2 reads FQGNSA. This CDR3 is built from 15 residues. The CDR3 here is CASSLGTLSATEAFF. CDR3 coding DNA: TGTGCCAGCAGCTTAGGGACCCTATCGGCCACTGAAGCTTTCTTT.

V usage is TRBV5-1 and J usage is TRBJ2-2; TRBD2 agrees at 7 bases. In germline, CDR1 is SGHRS, CDR2 YFSETQ. With V trimmed by 0 bases and J by 1 base, 3 bases remained unmatched. CDR3 length: 16 amino acids. The CDR3 protein is CASSLVLAENTGELFF. The CDR3 nucleotides are TGCGCCAGCAGCTTGGTGCTAGCGGAGAACACCGGGGAGCTGTTTTTT.